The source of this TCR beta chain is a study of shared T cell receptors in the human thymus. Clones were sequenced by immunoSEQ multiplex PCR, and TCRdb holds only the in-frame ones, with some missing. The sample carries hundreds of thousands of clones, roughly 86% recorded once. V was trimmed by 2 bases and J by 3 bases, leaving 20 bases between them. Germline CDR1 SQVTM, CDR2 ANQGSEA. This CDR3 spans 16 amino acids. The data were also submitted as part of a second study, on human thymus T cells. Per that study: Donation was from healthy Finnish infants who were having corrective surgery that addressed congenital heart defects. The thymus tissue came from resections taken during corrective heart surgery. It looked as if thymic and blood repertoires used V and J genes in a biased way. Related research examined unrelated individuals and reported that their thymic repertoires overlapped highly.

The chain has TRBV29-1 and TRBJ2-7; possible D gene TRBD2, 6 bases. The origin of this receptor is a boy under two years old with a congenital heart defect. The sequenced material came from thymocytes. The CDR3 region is CSVEQLAGPGGYEQYF. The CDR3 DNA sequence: TGCAGCGTTGAACAATTGGCCGGGCCCGGGGGCTACGAGCAGTACTTC.